The source of this T cell receptor beta chain is a study of regulatory T cells in long-lasting Graves disease. Study-level information: Freshly diagnosed Graves' patients had used antithyroid drugs for under 3 months.

Construction of TCR beta libraries relied on iRepertoire HTBI primers and on Arm-PCR targeting CDR3 regions. TCRdb re-analysed the multiplex PCR reads in MiXCR, keeping a single row per CDR3 protein. Here the sample spans about 620,000 distinct CDR3 sequences, roughly 16% being singletons. Time point in this sample: newly diagnosed GD, antithyroid drugs for less than 3 months. RNA isolated from PBMCs was used to make the TCR library. These records were also assigned to another study, of T cells in Graves' hyperthyroidism and ophthalmopathy. From that study: HTBI primers were employed in a first-round RT-PCR of the TCR CDR3.

The sample here was peripheral blood mononuclear cells (PBMCs), taken at new diagnosis, from a patient treated with antithyroid drugs. This sequence was found in a woman in her twenties or thirties with Graves disease.

CDR3 amino acids: CATSAGGGQPQHF. Written as DNA, the CDR3 is TGTGCCACCAGCGCCGGGGGAGGCCAGCCCCAGCATTTT. This chain connects TRBV24-1 to TRBJ1-5; D might be TRBD1 (5 bases). The CDR3 runs 13 residues. Trimming shortened V by 7 bases and J by 7 bases, and 13 bases separated the two germline ends. The germline V gene has CDR1 KGHDR and CDR2 SFDVKD.